This TCR beta chain comes out of a study of spatial heterogeneity in lung cancer (dated by TCRdb to the late 2010s). Regarding the research as a whole: Samples were obtained from around 72 patients with early-stage, untreated non-small cell lung cancer from the lung TRACERx cohort. Follow-up PBMC samples were sequenced whenever available, with a median time to follow-up of about 2 years after resection. Beta-chain transcripts were consistently detected in greater numbers than alpha-chain transcripts, which likely reflected higher beta-chain transcript abundance. In the raw uncorrected reads, each unique combination of TCR and UMI appeared more than ten times on average. TCR alpha and beta repertoires were quantitatively compared across multiple tumor regions, matched nontumor lung and blood in non-small cell lung cancer. TCR repertoire features were related to nonsynonymous mutation counts determined by whole-exome sequencing of tumor tissue. At surgery, both alpha and beta chains were TCR-sequenced in 220 tumor regions, fewer than 65 matched nontumor lung samples and some 60 PBMC samples.

The sample's time point label is to be understood as: blood at routine non-recurrence follow-up after resection. TCR sequencing used whole RNA extracted from tumor and nontumor lung tissue, or from cryopreserved PBMC samples, without cell sorting. A patient was chosen for TCR sequencing only when enough RNA was available from at least two tumor regions. Broad study findings and their caveats: Ubiquitous expanded tumor TCRs were detected in blood more often at tumor resection than at routine follow-up. Comparisons of baseline and follow-up blood repertoires included only around 15 patients. Confirming at a functional level the hypothesis that regional TCRs recognize regional mutations was considered to require additional single-cell paired TCR alpha and beta sequencing.

This clonotype was found a few times. The antigen this receptor binds is unknown. Per-base quality was not reported, and no clone a single base away is much larger than it. Libraries were constructed by 5' RACE. The run used a NextSeq 500. To allow correction of PCR and sequencing errors, the TCR library protocol tagged every TCR cDNA molecule with a unique molecular identifier. As for how the authors treated the data: TCR identification, UMI-based error correction and CDR3 extraction were all carried out with Decombinator tools. TCRs above a frequency of 2 per 1,000, corresponding to the top 1% of the tumor frequency distribution, were defined as expanded. Renyi diversity was calculated using the R vegan package after each repertoire was subsampled 100 times to 5,000 TCRs. CDR3 similarity networks were constructed using string-kernel similarity of amino acid triplets, with links drawn between CDR3s whose pairwise similarity was above 0.82. TCRdb applied fastp at Q25 and MiXCR to the public reads, then kept only in-frame beta chains. Here each entry gathers all rows of one CDR3 protein and keeps the most common genes and DNA. None of the V and J calls come from the authors' own analysis; TCRdb made them. This sample gives roughly 120,000 distinct CDR3 sequences in total; more than 9% of them show up just once. Approximately 15% of the sample lies in the top ten.

The CDR3 goes from the cysteine to the phenylalanine over 14 residues. Just CDR3 DNA is preserved here, 42 bases in frame from base 1. In the germline V gene, CDR1 corresponds to LGHNA and CDR2 to YNFKEQ. V drops 0 bases and J drops 4 bases, leaving 10 bases in between. The source of this sequence is a male donor with early-stage non-small cell lung cancer. This specimen consisted of PBMCs, obtained at follow-up. The chain employs TRBV4-2 and TRBJ2-7; TRBD2 might be the D gene, on 5 matching bases. The CDR3 reads as follows: CASSQERVEYEQYF. The sequence in DNA is TGTGCCAGCAGCCAAGAGAGGGTGGAATACGAGCAGTACTTC.